Below are 27 T cell receptor beta chains sequenced from a single sample in a study of regulatory T cells in long-lasting Graves disease. The sample's time point: persistent/refractory GD, antithyroid drugs over 5 years with positive TRAb. The TCR library was prepared using RNA isolated from PBMCs. Library construction for TCR beta used iRepertoire HTBI primers and Arm-PCR of CDR3 regions. TCRdb recomputed calls from the multiplex PCR reads with MiXCR, one row per CDR3 protein. The table has 700,000 or so distinct CDR3 sequences, roughly 30% seen once. The sequenced sample was peripheral blood mononuclear cells (PBMCs), obtained when the disease was refractory, from a patient treated with antithyroid drugs. All receptors derive from a female donor with Graves disease.

The J gene is TRBJ2-7, the V gene TRBV30, with TRBD1 matching over 8 bases. V was pared by 1 base and J by 6 bases, with 8 bases of the junction left unmatched. The length of the CDR3 is 14 residues. CDR1 and CDR2 from the germline V gene are GTSNPN and SVGIG (reference sequence). Here the CDR3 DNA reads TGTGCCTGGAGTGGGGGCAGGGGGCTGTCCGAGCAGTACTTC. Its protein product is CAWSGGRGLSEQYF. The full variable domain, its missing parts supplied by reference TRBV30 and TRBJ2-7, is SQTIHQWPATLVQPVGSPLSLECTVEGTSNPNLYWYRQAAGRGLQLLFYSVGIGQISSEVPQNLSASRPQDRQFILSSKKLLLSDSGFYLCAWSGGRGLSEQYFGPGTRLTVT.

Note on this clonotype: At one end, the junction sequence differs from germline, possibly due to a read error. The chain employs TRBV10-3 and TRBJ2-7; the match to TRBD2 covers 13 bases. The germline gives CDR1 ENHRY, CDR2 SYGVKD. The CDR3 is 15 residues long. This chain's CDR3 is CVISEGLAGAYEQYF. In DNA form, the CDR3 reads TGTGTCATCAGTGAAGGACTAGCGGGAGCCTACGAGCAGTACTTC.

This chain links TRBV28 with TRBJ1-6; D may be TRBD1 (5 bases). The CDR3 runs to 13 residues. Per the germline V gene, CDR1 is MDHEN and CDR2 is SYDVKM. V lost 5 bases and J lost 7, with 9 bases in between. The CDR3 DNA sequence: TGTGCCAGCAGTCGGGACTTCAATTCACCCCTCCACTTT. Its protein product is CASSRDFNSPLHF. Drawing the rest from reference TRBV28 and TRBJ1-6, the complete variable domain is DVKVTQSSRYLVKRTGEKVFLECVQDMDHENMFWYRQDPGLGLRLIYFSYDVKMKEKGDIPEGYSVSREKKERFSLILESASTNQTSMYLCASSRDFNSPLHFGNGTRLTVT.

This clonotype was seen at least ten times. The V call is TRBV28, the J call TRBJ2-7; D might be TRBD2 (6 bases). CDR3 length equals 16 residues. Trimming cost V 4 bases and J 2 bases, with 18 bases left between them. Germline CDR1 and CDR2: MDHEN and SYDVKM. This CDR3 reads CASSYGEPRDPYEQYF. The CDR3 region has the DNA TGTGCCAGCAGTTACGGGGAGCCGCGGGATCCCTACGAGCAGTACTTC.

The table lists this clonotype with a few counts. V and J are TRBV18 and TRBJ1-1; a weak D match, TRBD1 (5 bases). The germline V gene encodes CDR1 KGHSH and CDR2 LQKENI. The CDR3 contains 11 residues. Trimming pared 8 bases from V and 8 bases from J, leaving 12 bases between. CDR3 loop: CASSPGGEAFF. DNA for the CDR3: TGTGCCAGCAGTCCGGGGGGGGAAGCTTTCTTT.

The chain has TRBV5-4 and TRBJ2-7; 11 bases are a match to TRBD1. The CDR3 sequence is 15 residues long. Germline V gene sequence: CDR1 SGHNT, CDR2 YYREEE (reference sequence). V lost 4 bases and J lost 3; bases outside the gene matches: 6. In DNA form, the CDR3 reads TGTGCCAGCAGCAACCCCGGGACAGGGGGCTACGAGCAGTACTTC. Protein sequence: CASSNPGTGGYEQYF.

A few counts support this clonotype. This rearrangement joins TRBV2 to TRBJ1-2, with a possible D match to TRBD1 (6 bases). The CDR3 length is 15 residues. Germline CDR1 reads SNHLY; CDR2 reads FYNNEI. Deletions cut 7 bases from V and 8 bases from J, with 23 bases between. In DNA form, the CDR3 reads TGTGCCAGCAAAGGGGGAGGGGCGCGCAGCCAGGGCTACACCTTC. This translates into CASKGGGARSQGYTF.

This clonotype was seen a handful of times. The genes are TRBV30 and TRBJ2-7; no clear D gene. V was pared by 3 bases and J by 3 bases, with 6 bases between. CDR1 and CDR2 from the germline V gene are GTSNPN and SVGIG (reference sequence). The CDR3 covers 11 residues. The CDR3 bases are TGTGCCTGGAGCCAACGCTACGAGCAGTACTTC. Protein: CAWSQRYEQYF.

The genes are TRBV3-1 and TRBJ2-7; D possibly corresponds to TRBD2 (5 bases). Germline V CDR1 and CDR2: LGHDT, YNNKEL (reference sequence). Deletions cut 4 bases from V and 1 base from J, with 14 bases between. The CDR3 spans 15 residues. CDR3 residues: CASSLARRRSYEQYF. The CDR3, as DNA: TGTGCCAGCAGCCTGGCCAGGAGGCGTTCCTACGAGCAGTACTTC.

In this sample, this clonotype turned up many times. This chain uses TRBV3-1 with TRBJ1-3; D is uncertain. V lost 4 bases and J lost 0, with 7 bases in between. This CDR3 has 14 amino acids. Germline V gene lookup returns CDR1 LGHDT and CDR2 YNNKEL (reference sequence). This CDR3 reads CASSRSDSGNTIYF. For the CDR3, the DNA is TGTGCCAGCAGCCGGTCAGACTCTGGAAACACCATATATTTT.

The chain is built from TRBV11-2 and TRBJ1-2, with D unresolved. The CDR3 sequence is 15 residues long. The germline CDR1 and CDR2 sequences are SGHAT and FQNNGV. The V gene lost 4 bases and the J gene lost 4 bases, with 16 bases spanning the gap. The CDR3 protein is CASSSHLDLTYGYTF. The CDR3 DNA sequence: TGTGCCAGCAGCTCCCACCTGGACCTGACCTATGGCTACACCTTC.

The rearrangement links TRBV10-3 to TRBJ1-2, with D maybe TRBD1 (5 bases). The CDR3 is made up of 11 amino acids. Germline CDR1 is ENHRY and CDR2 is SYGVKD. V lost 3 bases and J lost 7, with 6 bases in between. The CDR3 DNA reads as TGTGCCATCAGTGACAGGGCTGGCTACACCTTC. Its protein product is CAISDRAGYTF.

This clonotype was counted at least ten times. As DNA, the CDR3 is TGTGCCAGCAGTGATGGCGGACAGCCCCAGCATTTT. Encoded protein: CASSDGGQPQHF. This rearrangement joins TRBV2 to TRBJ1-5, with D unresolved. The CDR3 is 12 amino acids. V was trimmed by 3 bases and J by 7 bases, leaving 7 bases between them. CDR1 is SNHLY and CDR2 is FYNNEI in the germline V gene.

This clonotype was seen a few times. The chain combines TRBV11-2 with TRBJ1-5; tentative D call: TRBD1 (6 bases). Germline loops: CDR1 SGHAT, CDR2 FQNNGV. This CDR3 is built from 15 residues. V lost 0 bases to trimming and J lost 3 bases, with 9 bases between them. The CDR3 DNA reads TGTGCCAGCAGCTTAGAGGCAGGGGTCAATCAGCCCCAGCATTTT. It is translated as CASSLEAGVNQPQHF.

This clonotype was seen ten or more times. The chain employs TRBV2 and TRBJ1-2, with a possible D match to TRBD1 (6 bases). Germline lookup yields CDR1 SNHLY and CDR2 FYNNEI. The CDR3 length is 15 residues. Trimming pared 4 bases from V and 6 bases from J, leaving 18 bases between. The CDR3 nucleotides are TGTGCCAGCAGTGCTTTTAGGGGGGAAGGGAATGGCTACACCTTC. Protein: CASSAFRGEGNGYTF.

The rearrangement links TRBV5-1 to TRBJ2-7; a weak D match, TRBD2 (5 bases). The CDR3 contains 16 residues. With 0 bases removed from V and 0 bases from J, the gap between germline ends came to 13 bases. The V gene's germline CDR1 is SGHRS and CDR2 YFSETQ. The CDR3, as DNA: TGCGCCAGCAGCTTGGCCACCGGACTGAGCTCCTACGAGCAGTACTTC. It translates to CASSLATGLSSYEQYF. Using reference TRBV5-1 and TRBJ2-7 for the parts outside the CDR3, the full variable domain is KAGVTQTPRYLIKTRGQQVTLSCSPISGHRSVSWYQQTPGQGLQFLFEYFSETQRNKGNFPGRFSGRQFSNSRSEMNVSTLELGDSALYLCASSLATGLSSYEQYFGPGTRLTVT.

This chain joins TRBV6-2 or TRBV6-3 and TRBJ2-1, with 7 bases fitting TRBD1. CDR3 size: 16 residues. The ends lost 6 bases at V and 0 bases at J; junction bases unmatched: 8. Germline CDR1 is MNHEY and CDR2 is SVGEGT. As DNA, the CDR3 is TGTGCCAGCAGCCGGGACAGCCAGAGCTCCTACAATGAGCAGTTCTTC. Translation: CASSRDSQSSYNEQFF.

This clonotype has just a few counts. V gene TRBV11-2 combines with J gene TRBJ1-1, with TRBD1 matching 8 bases. The J segment lost 1 base and the V segment lost 2 bases, leaving 3 bases of the junction unmatched. From germline, CDR1 is SGHAT and CDR2 FQNNGV. There are 15 residues in the CDR3. This CDR3 reads CASSLRGQENTEAFF. The CDR3 region has the DNA TGTGCCAGCAGCTTACGGGGACAGGAGAACACTGAAGCTTTCTTT.

The rearrangement uses TRBV3-1 and TRBJ2-1; 8 bases line up with TRBD1. Germline CDR1 and CDR2: LGHDT and YNNKEL (reference sequence). CDR3 size: 13 residues. The ends lost 9 bases at V and 8 bases at J; junction bases unmatched: 9. The CDR3 loop is CASGQGAVDEQFF. For the CDR3, the DNA is TGTGCCAGTGGGCAGGGGGCAGTCGATGAGCAGTTCTTC.

This clonotype appeared a few times. The rearrangement links TRBV4-1 to TRBJ2-5, with no clear D. The V end was cut by 4 bases, the J end by 4 bases, with 7 bases between. The CDR3 loop spans 12 amino acids. Germline CDR1 MGHRA, CDR2 YSYEKL. The CDR3 is CASSRIGETQYF. CDR3 sequence (DNA): TGCGCCAGCAGCCGGATAGGAGAGACCCAGTACTTC.

The J gene is TRBJ1-1, the V gene TRBV30, with D possibly matching TRBD1 (5 bases). The V end was cut by 0 bases, the J end by 5 bases, with 10 bases between. CDR3 length: 13 amino acids. The germline CDR1 and CDR2 sequences are GTSNPN and SVGIG (reference sequence). The CDR3 coding sequence is TGTGCCTGGAGTGTACAAGGGGAAACTGAAGCTTTCTTT. Its protein is CAWSVQGETEAFF.

The table lists this clonotype with a few counts. V and J are TRBV12-3 or TRBV12-4 and TRBJ1-5; D is perhaps TRBD1 (6 bases). This CDR3 is 15 amino acids long. Trimming cost V 6 bases and J 4 bases, with 16 bases left between them. The CDR3 is CASSPQGTLNQPQHF. CDR3 nucleotides: TGTGCCAGCAGCCCCCAGGGGACTTTAAATCAGCCCCAGCATTTT.

J is TRBJ2-2 and V is TRBV5-1; 7 bases agree with TRBD2. V shed 3 bases and J 7 bases; nucleotides not matched to a gene: 3. CDR1 is SGHRS, CDR2 YFSETQ, per germline. This CDR3 contains 13 residues. This chain's CDR3 is CASSSPGGGELFF. The CDR3 DNA is TGCGCCAGCAGCTCCCCGGGAGGCGGGGAGCTGTTTTTT.

This clonotype came up a few times. J is TRBJ2-2 and V is TRBV7-3; 8 bases fit TRBD2. The CDR3 is 15 residues long. Germline loops: CDR1 SGHTA, CDR2 FQGTGA. V lost 2 bases to trimming and J lost 6 bases; unmatched junction nucleotides: 5. CDR3 DNA sequence: TGTGCCAGCAGCTTACAAGCGGGAGAATCCGGGGAGCTGTTTTTT. Its translation is CASSLQAGESGELFF.

The chain couples TRBV27 to TRBJ2-7, with 11 positions matching TRBD1. Germline V CDR1 and CDR2: MNHEY, SMNVEV (reference sequence). Trimming at V came to 5 bases and at J to 0 bases, leaving 6 bases not matched to a gene. The CDR3 runs to 16 residues. The CDR3 loop reads CASSPRGQGGSYEQYF. CDR3 sequence (DNA): TGTGCCAGCAGTCCTCGGGGACAGGGGGGCTCCTACGAGCAGTACTTC.

This clonotype showed up just a few times. This chain uses TRBV2 with TRBJ2-5; tentative D call: TRBD2 (5 bases). Germline CDR1 SNHLY, CDR2 FYNNEI. Trimming left V 6 bases short and J 13 bases short, with 21 bases between. The CDR3 sequence is 13 residues long. CDR3 sequence: CASSRELQDSRYF. The CDR3 DNA is TGTGCCAGCAGCCGGGAACTACAAGATTCACGGTACTTC.

The V gene is TRBV3-1, the J gene TRBJ1-1; D gene ambiguous. The CDR3 extends over 12 amino acids. Trimming shortened V by 2 bases and J by 5 bases, and 6 bases separated the two germline ends. Germline values: CDR1 LGHDT, CDR2 YNNKEL (reference sequence). The CDR3 loop is CASSQSFTEAFF. In DNA form, the CDR3 reads TGTGCCAGCAGCCAAAGCTTTACTGAAGCTTTCTTT.